This T cell receptor (beta chain) was sequenced for a study of T cells in Graves' hyperthyroidism and ophthalmopathy. There are a few counts of this clonotype. Exclusion criteria comprised uncontrolled infection, other autoimmune disease, pregnancy or lactation. Fresh peripheral blood, roughly 9.8 ml of it, supplied the PBMCs. RNA transcripts served as the template for amplifying TCR beta CDR3 regions. The HTBI set primed first-round TCR CDR3 RT-PCR. TCRdb re-called the multiplex PCR reads with MiXCR, one entry per CDR3 protein. Altogether approximately 530,000 distinct CDR3 sequences are present, roughly a sixth being singletons, with the ten largest covering 15% to 20%. This CDR3 contains 14 residues. Per germline, CDR1 SGHTA and CDR2 FQGNSA. V was cut by 5 bases and J by 0 bases, with 7 bases left in between.

This TCR was sampled from a woman in her late teens or twenties with Graves' hyperthyroidism. V gene TRBV7-2 combines with J gene TRBJ1-4; D is undetermined. The sample was blood. CDR3 amino acids: CASSPTATNEKLFF. The CDR3 DNA sequence: TGTGCCAGCAGCCCCACAGCAACTAATGAAAAACTGTTTTTT.